This TCR beta chain was documented in a study of HIV-infected patients and healthy controls. A single record per CDR3 protein comes from TCRdb applying MiXCR to the 5' RACE reads. Of 65,000 to 70,000 distinct CDR3 sequences listed, about 17% are singletons. The ends were cut back, 6 bases at V and 2 bases at J, with 13 bases in the middle. Germline CDR1 and CDR2: DFQATT and SNEGSKA (reference sequence). The CDR3 has 14 amino acids. The sequenced material came from CD4+ T cells from blood. The sequence derives from a human donor in good health. J is TRBJ1-4 and V is TRBV20-1, with a tentative D call TRBD1 (5 bases). The CDR3 DNA follows: TGCAGTGCAGGGGAGGTGGGGACTAATGAAAAACTGTTTTTT. Translated, it gives CSAGEVGTNEKLFF.